Sequencing of this T cell receptor (beta chain) was carried out in a study of blood T cell repertoires in COVID-19 (dated by TCRdb to the early 2020s). Regarding the complete study: Collaborator samples came from the United States, Italy and Spain and covered acute and convalescent phases of COVID-19. The material from the prospective study consisted of cDNA or gDNA derived from T cells, B-cell-depleted T cells, or PBMCs. Deeply sampled blood TCRbeta repertoires from subjects exposed to, actively infected with, or recovered from COVID-19 were included in the dataset. A freely available public database, intended as a resource for researchers studying the immune response to SARS-CoV-2, is where the repertoires were released. Samples came from the ongoing ImmuneRACE study (first 160 participants) plus 1,254 subjects from 6 global collaborators. The sample metadata nearly always contained a de-identified subject ID, COVID-19 status, age in years and sex. HLA class I and class II types, where available, came from metadata supplied by the sample provider rather than from assay-based typing. Summary of the overall study and its limitations: Clinical and demographic metadata were provided uncurated, with the amount varying by source and participant.

TCRbeta CDR3 regions were amplified from genomic DNA using the immunoSEQ Assay, a bias-controlled multiplex PCR. The authors' analysis ran thus. The number of nucleated cells in each sample was estimated from the amplification of reference gene primers within the assay. To quantify the absolute abundance of each unique TCRbeta CDR3 rearrangement, sequence reads were collapsed and filtered. For each sample, productive Simpson clonality was calculated as the square root of Simpson's diversity index across productive rearrangements. This is the immuneACCESS table as TCRdb keeps it, with only in-frame sequences that have V and J called. A part of the clones is gone; compared with another copy, unresolved V genes explain less than half, and the rest is unexplained. D and trimming come from the DNA, and the V and J calls and clone size come from that table. This sample holds about 160,000 clones; around 92% were observed only once. The ten largest clones capture about 4.8% of the sample.

CDR1 and CDR2 (LNHDA, SQIVND) derive from the germline V gene (reference sequence). The CDR3, cysteine through phenylalanine, is 15 amino acids long. Only the CDR3 part of the read is kept: 45 bases, read in frame from the first base. One collaborating source in Seattle enrolled patients during active infection and followed them longitudinally through the course of disease. Whole blood was collected in K2EDTA tubes by collaborating institutions according to the institutions' own protocols. Collaborator samples were shipped for TCRbeta analysis as frozen whole blood, isolated PBMCs, or DNA extracted from either sample type. About this clone: Its antigen is not yet known. Germline is not matched at one junction end, which may reflect a read error.

The sequencing input was peripheral blood. This clonotype was sampled from a man aged 25-40 years with COVID-19, enrolled during active disease. The chain is made from TRBV19 and TRBJ2-2; a weak D assignment points to TRBD2 (6 bases agree). The CDR3 in this case is CASSTLLGGRGELFF. DNA sequence: TGTGCCAGTAGTACTCTCCTCGGGGGACGCGGGGAACTGTTTTTT.